This is a list of T cell receptor beta chains from one sample in a study of blood T cells in healthy people across ages. TCRdb called the 5' RACE reads again in MiXCR, with one record for every CDR3 protein. The sample carries around 1,000,000 distinct CDR3 sequences, under 30% recorded once. These data were also reused for a study on T cells of mothers and their children.

Sequenced: blood. The origin of the receptors is a girl aged 2 to 10 in good health. Each CDR3 is given with its conserved first and last residue. Fields, in order: J gene, D gene, clone size, V gene, CDR3 protein, CDR3 DNA. The D gene is left open where the match is weak. Only some rows state a clone size, as once, few, many or a class for expanded clones.

J: TRBJ2-1
D: TRBD2
size: NA
V: TRBV2
CDR3: CASSARGLAGVSEQFF
DNA: TGTGCCAGCAGTGCCCGGGGACTAGCGGGAGTGAGTGAGCAGTTCTTC

J: TRBJ1-3
D: TRBD1
size: NA
V: TRBV7-3
CDR3: CASSATGIGNTIYF
DNA: TGTGCCAGCAGCGCGACAGGGATCGGAAACACCATATATTTT

J: TRBJ1-2
D: NA
size: few
V: TRBV12-3/TRBV12-4
CDR3: CASSPHWEAGYGYTF
DNA: TGTGCCAGCAGTCCCCACTGGGAGGCCGGGTATGGCTACACCTTC

J: TRBJ2-3
D: NA
size: few
V: TRBV10-3
CDR3: CAIRARGVQLDTQYF
DNA: TGTGCCATCAGAGCCCGGGGCGTCCAACTAGATACGCAGTATTTT

J: TRBJ1-1
D: NA
size: few
V: TRBV29-1
CDR3: CSVDTGLDTEAFF
DNA: TGCAGCGTTGATACAGGGTTGGACACTGAAGCTTTCTTT

J: TRBJ2-5
D: NA
size: many
V: TRBV29-1
CDR3: CSVLGGEETQYF
DNA: TGCAGCGTTCTGGGGGGTGAAGAGACCCAGTACTTC

J: TRBJ1-1
D: NA
size: few
V: TRBV20-1
CDR3: CSARDVRVSEAFF
DNA: TGCAGTGCTAGAGATGTCAGGGTTTCTGAAGCTTTCTTT

J: TRBJ2-2
D: NA
size: NA
V: TRBV11-2
CDR3: CASSLTGWELFF
DNA: TGTGCCAGCAGCTTAACAGGGTGGGAGCTGTTTTTT

J: TRBJ1-2
D: NA
size: few
V: TRBV27
CDR3: CASSLTPDMGYTF
DNA: TGTGCCAGCAGTTTAACTCCCGACATGGGCTACACCTTC

J: TRBJ2-1
D: TRBD2
size: NA
V: TRBV24-1
CDR3: CASSDFGLAGFNEQFF
DNA: TGTGCCTCCAGTGATTTCGGACTAGCGGGATTCAATGAGCAGTTCTTC

J: TRBJ2-1
D: NA
size: few
V: TRBV24-1
CDR3: CATSVGYGNEQFF
DNA: TGTGCCACCAGTGTAGGGTACGGCAATGAGCAGTTCTTC

J: TRBJ1-5
D: TRBD1
size: NA
V: TRBV6-5
CDR3: CACAPGGWQPQHF
DNA: TGTGCCTGCGCCCCAGGGGGTTGGCAGCCCCAGCATTTT

J: TRBJ2-3
D: NA
size: NA
V: TRBV7-2
CDR3: CASSIHTDTQYF
DNA: TGTGCCAGCAGCATCCACACAGATACGCAGTATTTT

J: TRBJ2-7
D: NA
size: NA
V: TRBV12-3/TRBV12-4
CDR3: CASSPLIEEQYF
DNA: TGTGCCAGCAGCCCTTTGATAGAGGAGCAGTACTTC

J: TRBJ2-5
D: TRBD1
size: few
V: TRBV12-3/TRBV12-4
CDR3: CASRRTGGQETQYF
DNA: TGTGCCAGCAGGAGGACAGGGGGTCAAGAGACCCAGTACTTC

J: TRBJ1-2
D: NA
size: NA
V: TRBV20-1
CDR3: CSARATPANYGYTF
DNA: TGCAGTGCCAGAGCTACACCTGCTAACTATGGCTACACCTTC

J: TRBJ2-1
D: NA
size: NA
V: TRBV4-3
CDR3: CASSQETSLVLNEQFF
DNA: TGCGCCAGCAGCCAAGAAACCTCACTAGTGTTGAATGAGCAGTTCTTC

J: TRBJ2-5
D: TRBD2
size: few
V: TRBV3-1
CDR3: CASSQDLELAEETQYF
DNA: TGTGCCAGCAGCCAAGATCTAGAGCTAGCGGAAGAGACCCAGTACTTC

J: TRBJ1-1
D: NA
size: NA
V: TRBV12-3/TRBV12-4
CDR3: CASSLNPPTTEAFF
DNA: TGTGCCAGCAGTTTAAACCCTCCAACCACGGAAGCTTTCTTT

J: TRBJ2-1
D: TRBD2
size: NA
V: TRBV7-6
CDR3: CASSSSGGADEQFF
DNA: TGTGCCAGCAGCTCTAGCGGGGGGGCGGATGAGCAGTTCTTC

J: TRBJ2-1
D: TRBD1
size: NA
V: TRBV7-9
CDR3: CASSPGTEPYNEQFF
DNA: TGTGCCAGCAGCCCGGGGACAGAACCCTACAATGAGCAGTTCTTC

J: TRBJ2-1
D: TRBD2
size: NA
V: TRBV7-3
CDR3: CASSSAGHHNEQFF
DNA: TGTGCCAGCAGCTCAGCGGGGCACCACAATGAGCAGTTCTTC

J: TRBJ1-2
D: TRBD1
size: few
V: TRBV20-1
CDR3: CSAPKGTGNYGYTF
DNA: TGCAGTGCCCCAAAGGGGACAGGGAACTATGGCTACACCTTC

J: TRBJ2-7
D: TRBD2
size: NA
V: TRBV9
CDR3: CASSGGLAGSYEQYF
DNA: TGTGCCAGCAGCGGGGGACTAGCGGGATCCTACGAGCAGTACTTC